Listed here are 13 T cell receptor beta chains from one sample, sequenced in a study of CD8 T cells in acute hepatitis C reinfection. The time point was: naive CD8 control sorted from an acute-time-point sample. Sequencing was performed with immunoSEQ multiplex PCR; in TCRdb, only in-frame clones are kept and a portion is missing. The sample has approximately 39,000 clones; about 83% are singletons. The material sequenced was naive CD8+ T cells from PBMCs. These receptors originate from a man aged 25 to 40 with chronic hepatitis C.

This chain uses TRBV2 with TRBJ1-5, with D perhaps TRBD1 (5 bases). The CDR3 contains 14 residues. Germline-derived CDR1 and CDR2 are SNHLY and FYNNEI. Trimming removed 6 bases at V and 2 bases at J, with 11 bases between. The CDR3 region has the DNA TGTGCCAGCAGGACCGACAGTGGCAATCAGCCCCAGCATTTT. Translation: CASRTDSGNQPQHF.

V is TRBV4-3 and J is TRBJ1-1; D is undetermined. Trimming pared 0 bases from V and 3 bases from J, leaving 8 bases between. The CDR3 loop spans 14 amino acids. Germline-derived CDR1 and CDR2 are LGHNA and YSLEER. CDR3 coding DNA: TGCGCCAGCAGCCAAGAATGGGCGCACACTGAAGCTTTCTTT. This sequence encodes CASSQEWAHTEAFF.

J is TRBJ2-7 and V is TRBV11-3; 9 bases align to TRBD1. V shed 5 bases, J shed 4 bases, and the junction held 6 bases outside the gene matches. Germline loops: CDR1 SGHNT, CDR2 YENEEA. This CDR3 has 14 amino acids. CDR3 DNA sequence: TGTGCCAGCAGCCAGGGGACAGGGAGGTACGAGCAGTACTTC. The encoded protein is CASSQGTGRYEQYF.

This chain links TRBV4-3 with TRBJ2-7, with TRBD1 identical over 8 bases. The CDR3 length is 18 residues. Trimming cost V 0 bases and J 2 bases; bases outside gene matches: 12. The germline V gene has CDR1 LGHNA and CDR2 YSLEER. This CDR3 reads CASSQERPDRAGTYEQYF. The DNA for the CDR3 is TGCGCCAGCAGCCAAGAACGGCCGGACAGGGCCGGGACCTACGAGCAGTACTTC.

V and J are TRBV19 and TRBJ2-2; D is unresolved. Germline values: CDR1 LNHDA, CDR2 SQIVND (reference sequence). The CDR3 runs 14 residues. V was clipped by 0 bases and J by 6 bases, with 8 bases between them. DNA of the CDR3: TGTGCCAGTAGTATAGATATGACCGCCGGGGAGCTGTTTTTT. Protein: CASSIDMTAGELFF.

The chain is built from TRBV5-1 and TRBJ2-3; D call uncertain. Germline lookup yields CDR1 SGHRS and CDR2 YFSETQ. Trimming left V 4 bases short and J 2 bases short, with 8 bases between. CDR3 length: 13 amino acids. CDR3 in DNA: TGCGCCAGCAGCCAGGACCCCACAGATACGCAGTATTTT. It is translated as CASSQDPTDTQYF.

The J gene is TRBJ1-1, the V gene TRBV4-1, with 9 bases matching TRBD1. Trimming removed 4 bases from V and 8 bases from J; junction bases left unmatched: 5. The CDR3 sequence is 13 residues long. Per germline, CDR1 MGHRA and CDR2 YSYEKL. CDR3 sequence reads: CASSRTGGAEAFF. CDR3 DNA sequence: TGCGCCAGCAGCCGAACAGGGGGCGCGGAAGCTTTCTTT.

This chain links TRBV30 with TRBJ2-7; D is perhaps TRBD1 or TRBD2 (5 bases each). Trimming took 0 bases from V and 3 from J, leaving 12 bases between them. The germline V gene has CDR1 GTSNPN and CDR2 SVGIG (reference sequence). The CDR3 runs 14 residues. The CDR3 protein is CAWSVRGRVYEQYF. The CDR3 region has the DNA TGTGCCTGGAGTGTACGGGGCAGGGTCTACGAGCAGTACTTC.

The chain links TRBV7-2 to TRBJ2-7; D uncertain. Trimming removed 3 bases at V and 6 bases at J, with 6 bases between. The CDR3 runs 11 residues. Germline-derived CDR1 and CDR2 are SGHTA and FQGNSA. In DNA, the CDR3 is TGTGCCAGCAGCTTTATGGGCGAGCAGTACTTC. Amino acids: CASSFMGEQYF.

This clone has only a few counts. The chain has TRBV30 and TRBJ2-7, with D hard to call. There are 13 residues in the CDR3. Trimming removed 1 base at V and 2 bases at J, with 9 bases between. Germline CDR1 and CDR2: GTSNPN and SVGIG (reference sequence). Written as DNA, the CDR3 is TGTGCCTGGAGTGATGGTGGTACCTACGAGCAGTACTTC. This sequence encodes CAWSDGGTYEQYF.

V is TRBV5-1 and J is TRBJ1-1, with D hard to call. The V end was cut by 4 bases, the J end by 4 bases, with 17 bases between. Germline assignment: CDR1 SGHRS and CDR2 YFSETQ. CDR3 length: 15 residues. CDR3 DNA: TGCGCCAGCAGCCCCTCCGGCCCCGGGAGCACTGAAGCTTTCTTT. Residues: CASSPSGPGSTEAFF.

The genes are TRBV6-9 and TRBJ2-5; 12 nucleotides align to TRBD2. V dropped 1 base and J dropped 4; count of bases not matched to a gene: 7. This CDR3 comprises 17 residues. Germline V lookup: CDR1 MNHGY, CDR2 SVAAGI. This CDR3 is CASSYWSSGGAGETQYF. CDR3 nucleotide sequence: TGTGCCAGCAGTTATTGGTCTAGCGGGGGGGCCGGAGAGACCCAGTACTTC.

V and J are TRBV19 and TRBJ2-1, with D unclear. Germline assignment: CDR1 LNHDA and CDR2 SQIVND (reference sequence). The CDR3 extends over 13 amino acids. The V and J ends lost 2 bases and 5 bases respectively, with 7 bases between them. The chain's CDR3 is CASSIMADNEQFF. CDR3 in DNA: TGTGCCAGTAGTATAATGGCAGACAATGAGCAGTTCTTC.